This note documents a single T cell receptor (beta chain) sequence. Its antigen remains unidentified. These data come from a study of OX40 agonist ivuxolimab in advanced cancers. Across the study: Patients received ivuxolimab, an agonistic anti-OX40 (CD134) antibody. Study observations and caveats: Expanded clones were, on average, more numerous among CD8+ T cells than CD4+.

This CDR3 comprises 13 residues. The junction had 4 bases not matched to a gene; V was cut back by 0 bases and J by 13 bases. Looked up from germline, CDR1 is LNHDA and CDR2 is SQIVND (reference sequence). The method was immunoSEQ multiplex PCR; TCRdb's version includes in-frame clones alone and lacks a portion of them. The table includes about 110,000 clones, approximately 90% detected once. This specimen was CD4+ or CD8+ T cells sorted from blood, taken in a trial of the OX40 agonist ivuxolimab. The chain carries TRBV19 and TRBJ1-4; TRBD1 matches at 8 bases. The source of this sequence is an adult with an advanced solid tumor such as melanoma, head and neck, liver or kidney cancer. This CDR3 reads CASSIEGQGILFF. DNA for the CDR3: TGTGCCAGTAGTATAGAAGGACAGGGAATACTGTTTTTT.